This T cell receptor beta chain comes out of a study of vaccination and CD4 T cells after COVID-19. The overall study: Every culture used as a control got a CEFX pool, an HIV-1 Nef pool, or no peptide. Whole-study results and caveats: The median count of SARS-CoV-2-reactive clonotypes rose from about 20 to 38, not significantly.

Researchers used the Oncomine TCR Beta short-read assay to sequence DNA from cultured CD4+ T cells. TCRdb passed the PCR reads through MiXCR, listing each CDR3 protein once. The repertoire has about 9,600 distinct CDR3 sequences, about 31% of them found once; the top ten carry around 9.6%. As concerns this clonotype: Its antigen remains unidentified.

Regarding treatment: 10-day PBMC culture with coronavirus spike peptide pools or control peptides (ViraFEST assay). T cells were expanded with peptide pools, and expanded clonotypes were identified by TCR sequencing. It was with 9 to 10 IU/ml IL-2 and roughly 9.5 ug/ml peptide pools that roughly 2.2 million PBMCs per well were cultured. Between the trimmed V and J ends, which lost 2 bases and 4 bases, there was a span of 6 bases. Germline V gene lookup returns CDR1 SNHLY and CDR2 FYNNEI. This CDR3 has 14 residues. The clonotype was recovered from a human donor who had recovered from COVID-19. Sequenced material: CD4+ T cells from blood, cultured in vitro, taken after SARS-CoV-2 vaccination. The chain recombines TRBV2 with TRBJ1-6; no clear D. The CDR3 reads CASSEQLYNSPLHF. The DNA of the CDR3 is TGTGCCAGCAGTGAACAGCTTTATAATTCACCCCTCCACTTT.